This T cell receptor beta chain was captured in a study of control samples from healthy donors and cancer patients. The table came from immunoSEQ multiplex PCR; TCRdb's copy has only in-frame clones and leaves some out. The table shows tens of thousands of clones, with roughly 84% occurring only once. Sequenced sample: PBMCs. This receptor was identified in a woman aged 45-60 years with lung cancer.

The CDR3 DNA reads TGCGCCAGCAGATTGAGGGCTAGCGGGGCCACAGATACGCAGTATTTT. This encodes CASRLRASGATDTQYF. The rearrangement joins TRBV5-1 to TRBJ2-3; TRBD2 matches 9 bases. V was clipped by 5 bases and J by 2 bases; unmatched bases: 9. Germline CDR1 reads SGHRS; CDR2 reads YFSETQ. This CDR3 has 16 residues. The variable domain in full, completed from reference TRBV5-1 and TRBJ2-3, reads KAGVTQTPRYLIKTRGQQVTLSCSPISGHRSVSWYQQTPGQGLQFLFEYFSETQRNKGNFPGRFSGRQFSNSRSEMNVSTLELGDSALYLCASRLRASGATDTQYFGPGTRLTVL.